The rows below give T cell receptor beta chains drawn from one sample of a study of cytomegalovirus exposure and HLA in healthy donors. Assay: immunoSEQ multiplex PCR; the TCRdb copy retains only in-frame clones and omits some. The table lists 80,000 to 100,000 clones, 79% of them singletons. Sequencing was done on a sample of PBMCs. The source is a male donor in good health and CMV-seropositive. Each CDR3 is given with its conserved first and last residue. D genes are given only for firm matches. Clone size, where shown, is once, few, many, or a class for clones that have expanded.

CDR3: CASSLGQGLNTEAFF; DNA: TGTGCCAGCAGCTTAGGACAGGGGTTGAACACTGAAGCTTTCTTT; V: TRBV7-2; size: -; D: TRBD1; J: TRBJ1-1
CDR3: CASSPGQGRVDYGYTF; DNA: TGTGCCAGCAGTCCGGGACAGGGGAGAGTGGACTATGGCTACACCTTC; V: TRBV27; size: once; D: TRBD1; J: TRBJ1-2
CDR3: CASSHRGGLYNEQFF; DNA: TGCGCCAGCAGTCATCGGGGGGGCCTTTACAATGAGCAGTTCTTC; V: TRBV4-1; size: -; D: TRBD2; J: TRBJ2-1
CDR3: CASSKGQLNTEAFF; DNA: TGTGCCAGCAGCAAAGGACAGCTCAACACTGAAGCTTTCTTT; V: TRBV5-6; size: -; D: -; J: TRBJ1-1
CDR3: CASSFGQGSYNEQFF; DNA: TGTGCCAGCAGCTTTGGACAGGGCTCCTACAATGAGCAGTTCTTC; V: TRBV5-4; size: -; D: TRBD1; J: TRBJ2-1
CDR3: CASSLGQHYGYTF; DNA: TGTGCCAGCAGTTTGGGACAGCACTATGGCTACACCTTC; V: TRBV27; size: -; D: TRBD1; J: TRBJ1-2
CDR3: CAIRNYQGLTGLYEQYF; DNA: TGTGCCATCAGAAATTATCAGGGTTTAACGGGTCTCTACGAGCAGTACTTC; V: TRBV10-3; size: few; D: -; J: TRBJ2-7
CDR3: CASSVETSGTEAFF; DNA: TGTGCCAGCAGCGTAGAGACGTCGGGCACTGAAGCTTTCTTT; V: TRBV9; size: -; D: -; J: TRBJ1-1
CDR3: CASSFQGGTYEQYF; DNA: TGTGCCAGTAGTTTCCAGGGGGGCACCTACGAGCAGTACTTC; V: TRBV19; size: -; D: -; J: TRBJ2-7
CDR3: CASTLAGASTDTQYF; DNA: TGTGCCAGCACCCTAGCGGGGGCTAGCACAGATACGCAGTATTTT; V: TRBV2; size: -; D: TRBD2; J: TRBJ2-3
CDR3: CASSLGQGEAGELFF; DNA: TGTGCCAGCAGCCTCGGACAGGGGGAGGCCGGGGAGCTGTTTTTT; V: TRBV7-9; size: -; D: TRBD1; J: TRBJ2-2
CDR3: CASSLETSSYEQYF; DNA: TGTGCCAGCAGCTTGGAAACGAGCTCCTACGAGCAGTACTTC; V: TRBV5-4; size: -; D: -; J: TRBJ2-7
CDR3: CASRGIGNTIYF; DNA: TGTGCCAGTAGGGGCATTGGAAACACCATATATTTT; V: TRBV19; size: few; D: -; J: TRBJ1-3
CDR3: CASSLVPSGGIGELFF; DNA: TGTGCCAGCAGCTTGGTTCCTAGCGGGGGGATCGGGGAGCTGTTTTTT; V: TRBV5-5; size: -; D: TRBD2; J: TRBJ2-2
CDR3: CASSSTGLYGYTF; DNA: TGTGCCAGCAGCTCTACAGGGCTCTATGGCTACACCTTC; V: TRBV5-5; size: -; D: -; J: TRBJ1-2
CDR3: CASRDPGQKGYTF; DNA: TGTGCCAGCAGGGATCCGGGACAGAAAGGCTACACCTTC; V: TRBV6-5; size: -; D: TRBD1; J: TRBJ1-2
CDR3: CASSIRGNTEAFF; DNA: TGTGCCAGTAGTATTCGGGGGAACACTGAAGCTTTCTTT; V: TRBV19; size: -; D: -; J: TRBJ1-1
CDR3: CAWRGGFGYGYTF; DNA: TGTGCCTGGAGGGGGGGGTTCGGGTATGGCTACACCTTC; V: TRBV30; size: -; D: -; J: TRBJ1-2
CDR3: CASTMDPRGETQYF; DNA: TGTGCCAGCACAATGGACCCAAGGGGGGAGACCCAGTACTTC; V: TRBV6-5; size: -; D: -; J: TRBJ2-5
CDR3: CARSSPCTADYGYTF; DNA: TGTGCCAGAAGCTCACCCTGTACGGCGGACTATGGCTACACCTTC; V: TRBV5-3; size: -; D: -; J: TRBJ1-2
CDR3: CASWFLGKPQHF; DNA: TGTGCAAGTTGGTTTCTAGGTAAGCCCCAGCATTTT; V: TRBV6-1; size: -; D: -; J: TRBJ1-5
CDR3: CSVEGTGGYEQYF; DNA: TGCAGCGTTGAAGGGACAGGGGGGTACGAGCAGTACTTC; V: TRBV29-1; size: -; D: TRBD1; J: TRBJ2-7
CDR3: CASSLEATYNEQFF; DNA: TGTGCCAGCAGCTTAGAAGCTACCTACAATGAGCAGTTCTTC; V: TRBV11-3; size: -; D: -; J: TRBJ2-1
CDR3: CASSWAQYNQPQHF; DNA: TGTGCCAGCAGTTGGGCGCAGTACAATCAGCCCCAGCATTTT; V: TRBV6-6; size: -; D: -; J: TRBJ1-5
CDR3: CASSLAGASSYNEQFF; DNA: TGTGCCAGCAGCTTAGCGGGGGCCAGCTCCTACAATGAGCAGTTCTTC; V: TRBV7-8; size: -; D: -; J: TRBJ2-1
CDR3: CASIRLAGWTDTQYF; DNA: TGTGCCAGCATTCGACTAGCGGGGTGGACAGATACGCAGTATTTT; V: TRBV6-1; size: -; D: TRBD2; J: TRBJ2-3
CDR3: CASSEARGSYNEQFF; DNA: TGTGCCAGCAGTGAAGCTCGGGGGTCCTACAATGAGCAGTTCTTC; V: TRBV2; size: -; D: -; J: TRBJ2-1
CDR3: CASSSRTGWGDYGYTF; DNA: TGTGCCAGCAGTTCTCGGACAGGGTGGGGGGACTATGGCTACACCTTC; V: TRBV27; size: -; D: TRBD1; J: TRBJ1-2
CDR3: CASSLVITEAFF; DNA: TGTGCCAGCAGCTTAGTTATCACTGAAGCTTTCTTT; V: TRBV7-9; size: -; D: -; J: TRBJ1-1
CDR3: CASSHLRASDTQYF; DNA: TGCGCCAGCAGCCACTTGAGGGCGTCAGATACGCAGTATTTT; V: TRBV4-1; size: few; D: -; J: TRBJ2-3
CDR3: CASSWRGQGETQYF; DNA: TGCGCCAGCAGCTGGCGGGGACAGGGAGAGACCCAGTACTTC; V: TRBV5-1; size: -; D: TRBD1; J: TRBJ2-5
CDR3: CASSSGTGVSEQYF; DNA: TGTGCCAGCAGCTCCGGGACAGGGGTGTCCGAGCAGTACTTC; V: TRBV6-5; size: -; D: TRBD1; J: TRBJ2-7
CDR3: CASLDREGQPQHF; DNA: TGTGCCAGCCTGGACAGGGAGGGACAGCCCCAGCATTTT; V: TRBV2; size: -; D: TRBD1; J: TRBJ1-5
CDR3: CASSYLLQGTGELFF; DNA: TGTGCCAGCAGTTACCTGCTACAGGGTACCGGGGAGCTGTTTTTT; V: TRBV6-5; size: -; D: -; J: TRBJ2-2
CDR3: CASGKERNSPLHF; DNA: TGTGCCAGCGGTAAAGAACGGAATTCACCCCTCCACTTT; V: TRBV6-5; size: once; D: -; J: TRBJ1-6
CDR3: CASSSRSRPTGELFF; DNA: TGTGCCAGCAGCTCAAGATCCAGGCCGACCGGGGAGCTGTTTTTT; V: TRBV7-9; size: -; D: -; J: TRBJ2-2
CDR3: CASSFGGQGANYGYTF; DNA: TGTGCCAGCAGCTTCGGGGGGCAGGGTGCGAACTATGGCTACACCTTC; V: TRBV5-8; size: -; D: -; J: TRBJ1-2
CDR3: CASSYNRGGNTIYF; DNA: TGTGCCAGCAGTTACAACAGGGGGGGAAACACCATATATTTT; V: TRBV6-5; size: -; D: TRBD1; J: TRBJ1-3
CDR3: CASSLQTSGRSTDTQYF; DNA: TGCGCCAGCAGCCTCCAGACTAGCGGGCGAAGCACAGATACGCAGTATTTT; V: TRBV5-1; size: -; D: TRBD2; J: TRBJ2-3
CDR3: CASSFERGGYEQYF; DNA: TGTGCCAGCAGCTTCGAGCGGGGGGGCTACGAGCAGTACTTC; V: TRBV7-2; size: -; D: TRBD2; J: TRBJ2-7
CDR3: CASSARTGRGNQPQHF; DNA: TGTGCCAGCAGTGCCCGGACAGGGAGAGGCAATCAGCCCCAGCATTTT; V: TRBV27; size: -; D: TRBD1; J: TRBJ1-5
CDR3: CASSVAGDSYGYTF; DNA: TGTGCCAGCAGCGTAGCTGGGGACAGCTATGGCTACACCTTC; V: TRBV9; size: once; D: TRBD1; J: TRBJ1-2